The 6 T cell receptor beta chains presented below share a single source sample, sequenced in a study of post-analysis software for immune sequencing data. Incorporated into the TCR beta cDNA libraries were unique molecular identifiers, which served to reduce PCR and sequencing biases. One entry per CDR3 protein results from TCRdb running MiXCR on the PCR reads. The table records 430,000 or so distinct CDR3 sequences, roughly 38% of them present only once. No antigen has been assigned to these receptors. Broader study findings: Among 5 or 6 TRBV segments more frequent in patients than controls were TRBV5-6, TRBV5-1 and TRBV20-1.

The material sequenced was blood. The receptors originated from a girl aged 2-9 years with multiple sclerosis.

The gene calls are TRBV7-3 and TRBJ2-1; D might be TRBD1 (5 bases). Germline V lookup: CDR1 SGHTA, CDR2 FQGTGA. There are 14 residues in the CDR3. V was clipped by 4 bases and J by 6 bases, with 13 bases between them. The CDR3 coding sequence is TGTGCCAGCAGCTCAACTGGGGCGGTCAATGAGCAGTTCTTC. Translation gives CASSSTGAVNEQFF. The full variable domain, completed using reference TRBV7-3 and TRBJ2-1, is GAGVSQTPSNKVTEKGKYVELRCDPISGHTALYWYRQSLGQGPEFLIYFQGTGAADDSGLPNDRFFAVRPEGSVSTLKIQRTERGDSAVYLCASSSTGAVNEQFFGPGTRLTVL.

This sequence joins TRBV10-1 and TRBJ2-5; D might be TRBD1 (5 bases). V lost 0 bases and J lost 1, with 9 bases in between. The CDR3 length is 15 residues. In germline, CDR1 is WNHNN, CDR2 SYGVQD (reference sequence). CDR3 in amino acids: CASSESMDIQETQYF. CDR3 DNA: TGCGCCAGCAGTGAGTCGATGGACATCCAAGAGACCCAGTACTTC.

V usage is TRBV29-1 and J usage is TRBJ1-1; no firm D call. CDR3 size: 13 residues. Germline V gives CDR1 SQVTM, CDR2 ANQGSEA. Between the trimmed V and J ends, which lost 5 bases and 0 bases, there was a span of 10 bases. The CDR3 reads CSVSRRMNTEAFF. CDR3 nucleotides: TGCAGCGTTTCGCGCAGAATGAACACTGAAGCTTTCTTT.

The genes are TRBV7-2 and TRBJ1-5; D is uncertain. Germline lookup yields CDR1 SGHTA and CDR2 FQGNSA. V dropped 5 bases and J dropped 0 bases, with 11 bases sitting between them. The CDR3 consists of 15 residues. For the CDR3, the DNA is TGTGCCAGCAGCCCCCACGGGTCTAGCAATCAGCCCCAGCATTTT. This sequence encodes CASSPHGSSNQPQHF.

The rearrangement uses TRBV7-9 and TRBJ2-1, with 13 nucleotides matching TRBD2. Germline CDR1 is SEHNR and CDR2 is FQNEAQ (reference sequence). The CDR3 is 15 amino acids. The J segment lost 2 bases and the V segment lost 5 bases, leaving 0 bases of the junction unmatched. This CDR3 is CASSGLAGAYNEQFF. In DNA, the CDR3 is TGTGCCAGCAGCGGACTAGCGGGGGCCTACAATGAGCAGTTCTTC.

This clonotype was found a few times. This chain joins TRBV6-4 and TRBJ2-1; D ambiguous. Deletions cut 3 bases from V and 10 bases from J, with 13 bases between. This CDR3 has 13 residues. Germline values: CDR1 MRHNA, CDR2 SNTAGT. The CDR3 reads CASSETFGTEQFF. Here the CDR3 DNA reads TGTGCCAGCAGTGAGACGTTTGGAACAGAGCAGTTCTTC.